This T cell receptor beta chain was identified in a study of blood T cell repertoires in COVID-19. Study-level information: PBMCs, B-cell-depleted T cells, or T cells provided the cDNA or gDNA that made up the material.

Germline V gene lookup returns CDR1 SGHNT and CDR2 YENEEA. V shed 5 bases and J shed 7 bases, with 11 bases lying between them. The CDR3 sequence is 13 residues long. Authors' processing steps: The authors estimated nucleated cell counts from reference gene primer amplification. The repertoire was sequenced with immunoSEQ multiplex PCR; TCRdb's copy has only in-frame clones and lacks some. Clonal size and the V and J genes are those of that table, whereas D and trimming came from the DNA. Altogether tens of thousands of clones are present, roughly nine tenths being singletons, with the ten largest covering more than 3%.

The chain joins TRBV11-3 to TRBJ2-2, with a possible D match to TRBD2 (5 bases). The source material was peripheral blood. The receptor was derived from a man in his sixties with acute or convalescent COVID-19. This CDR3 is CASSREGIGELFF. CDR3 bases: TGTGCCAGCAGCCGAGAGGGAATCGGGGAGCTGTTTTTT.